These T cell receptor beta chains were read from a single sample in a study of technical replicates of blood from a few donors. Only in-frame clones appear in the TCRdb table, and some are missing; sequencing was by immunoSEQ multiplex PCR. The table lists about 83,000 clones, 94% of them singletons, with about 0.25% in the top ten. Sequencing was carried out using T cells isolated from PBMCs. The receptor set was obtained from a human donor in good health. The CDR3 runs from the conserved cysteine through the conserved F or W. The order of the fields is CDR3 DNA, CDR3 protein, D gene, J gene, CDR3 length, clone size, V gene. D genes are given only for firm matches. Clone sizes are given selectively: once, few, many, or a class where the clone is expanded.

DNA: TGTGCCAGCAGACAGGGGGCGGCGGAGCAGTTCTTC
CDR3: CASRQGAAEQFF
D: TRBD1
J: TRBJ2-1
length: 12
size: .
V: TRBV7-9

DNA: TGCGCCAGCAGCCCTGGACTAGCGGGGCTCTCCTACGAGCAGTACTTC
CDR3: CASSPGLAGLSYEQYF
D: TRBD2
J: TRBJ2-7
length: 16
size: .
V: TRBV4-1

DNA: TGTGCCAGCAGTTCAGGGGGCAATCAGCCCCAGCATTTT
CDR3: CASSSGGNQPQHF
D: .
J: TRBJ1-5
length: 13
size: few
V: TRBV28

DNA: TGTGCCAGCAGCCGTACAGGGGCCGGGGAGCTGTTTTTT
CDR3: CASSRTGAGELFF
D: TRBD1
J: TRBJ2-2
length: 13
size: .
V: TRBV7-9

DNA: TGTGCCAGCAGTCCCTCTCTCCGAGAGACCCAGTACTTC
CDR3: CASSPSLRETQYF
D: .
J: TRBJ2-5
length: 13
size: .
V: TRBV27

DNA: TGCGCCAGCAGCTTTCTGCCGGGGGTAGATGGACAGCCCCAGCATTTT
CDR3: CASSFLPGVDGQPQHF
D: .
J: TRBJ1-5
length: 16
size: .
V: TRBV5-1

DNA: TGTGCCTGGAGCAGAGCCTTTTTGGAGCAGTACTTC
CDR3: CAWSRAFLEQYF
D: .
J: TRBJ2-5
length: 12
size: .
V: TRBV30

DNA: TGTGCCAGCAGCTTAGCACAAGTCACCGGGGAGCTGTTTTTT
CDR3: CASSLAQVTGELFF
D: .
J: TRBJ2-2
length: 14
size: .
V: TRBV7-9

DNA: TGTGCCAGCTCACCAGGGGCCTCAGATACGCAGTATTTT
CDR3: CASSPGASDTQYF
D: .
J: TRBJ2-3
length: 13
size: once
V: TRBV18

DNA: TGTGCCAGTAGTCCGACGACAGGTGAGCAGTTCTTC
CDR3: CASSPTTGEQFF
D: .
J: TRBJ2-1
length: 12
size: .
V: TRBV19

DNA: TGCGCCAGCAGCCTCGGACAGCAAGAGACCCAGTACTTC
CDR3: CASSLGQQETQYF
D: .
J: TRBJ2-5
length: 13
size: .
V: TRBV4-1

DNA: TGTGCCAGCAGTTTGTCGGACAGTAGCAATCAGCCCCAGCATTTT
CDR3: CASSLSDSSNQPQHF
D: .
J: TRBJ1-5
length: 15
size: .
V: TRBV28

DNA: TGTGCCAGCAGCTCCTATTGGGCGTACCAAGAGACCCAGTACTTC
CDR3: CASSSYWAYQETQYF
D: .
J: TRBJ2-5
length: 15
size: .
V: TRBV5-6

DNA: TGCGCCAGCAGCAGGGGACTAGCGGGGGGGCCCTCTGCATACGAGCAGTACTTC
CDR3: CASSRGLAGGPSAYEQYF
D: TRBD2
J: TRBJ2-7
length: 18
size: .
V: TRBV5-1

DNA: TGTGCCAGCTCACCACCACCAGGGACAACCTATGGCTACACCTTC
CDR3: CASSPPPGTTYGYTF
D: .
J: TRBJ1-2
length: 15
size: once
V: TRBV18

DNA: TGCGCCAGCAGTACCCCGGGACAGGGGGCGTCGAACACCGGGGAGCTGTTTTTT
CDR3: CASSTPGQGASNTGELFF
D: TRBD1
J: TRBJ2-2
length: 18
size: .
V: TRBV5-1

DNA: TGTGCCAGCAGTTTAGGGTTTGGGGCAGGGAGGGCCTACGAGCAGTACTTC
CDR3: CASSLGFGAGRAYEQYF
D: TRBD2
J: TRBJ2-7
length: 17
size: .
V: TRBV28

DNA: TGTGCCAGCAGTTTAGGGTTACAGGAGCTTCGTACTGAAAAACTGTTTTTT
CDR3: CASSLGLQELRTEKLFF
D: .
J: TRBJ1-4
length: 17
size: .
V: TRBV27

DNA: TGTGCCAGCAGTTTAAACACGGGGACTAGTCTCGAGCAGTACTTC
CDR3: CASSLNTGTSLEQYF
D: TRBD2
J: TRBJ2-7
length: 15
size: .
V: TRBV27

DNA: TGTGCCAGCAGACAGGTGTCCGGCTACACCTTC
CDR3: CASRQVSGYTF
D: .
J: TRBJ1-2
length: 11
size: .
V: TRBV6-6

DNA: TGTGCCAGCAGCCAAAAACAGGGGTACAATGAGCAGTTCTTC
CDR3: CASSQKQGYNEQFF
D: TRBD1
J: TRBJ2-1
length: 14
size: .
V: TRBV4-2

DNA: TGTGCCAGCAGCTCTAACACCGGGGAGCTGTTTTTT
CDR3: CASSSNTGELFF
D: .
J: TRBJ2-2
length: 12
size: .
V: TRBV9

DNA: TGTGCCAGCAGGGGGGACAGGGACCGGGGCTACACCTTC
CDR3: CASRGDRDRGYTF
D: TRBD1
J: TRBJ1-2
length: 13
size: .
V: TRBV6-6

DNA: TGTGCCAGCATGGGTCAGGGGGCCAGCATTCAGTACTTC
CDR3: CASMGQGASIQYF
D: TRBD1
J: TRBJ2-4
length: 13
size: .
V: TRBV6-1

DNA: TGTGCCAGCTGGAACAGGGGTAGTGGAGTGGTTAATCAGCCCCAGCATTTT
CDR3: CASWNRGSGVVNQPQHF
D: TRBD1
J: TRBJ1-5
length: 17
size: once
V: TRBV28

DNA: TGCGCCAGCAGCTTGACAGGGGACCCCGCAACTAATGAAAAACTGTTTTTT
CDR3: CASSLTGDPATNEKLFF
D: TRBD1
J: TRBJ1-4
length: 17
size: once
V: TRBV5-1

DNA: TGTGCCAGTAGCCCCCGTTGGAGCGTTAGCTCTGGGGCCAACGTCCTGACTTTC
CDR3: CASSPRWSVSSGANVLTF
D: .
J: TRBJ2-6
length: 18
size: .
V: TRBV19

DNA: TGTGCCAGCAGCCCGAACCCGGGGGACTACGAGCAGTACTTC
CDR3: CASSPNPGDYEQYF
D: .
J: TRBJ2-7
length: 14
size: .
V: TRBV11-3

DNA: TGTGCCGGGAGGTGGGGGGAAAAACTGTTTTTT
CDR3: CAGRWGEKLFF
D: .
J: TRBJ1-4
length: 11
size: .
V: TRBV6-1

DNA: TGTGCCAGCTCAGCGTCAGGGGACACTGAAGCTTTCTTT
CDR3: CASSASGDTEAFF
D: .
J: TRBJ1-1
length: 13
size: .
V: TRBV18

DNA: TGTGCCAGCAGTTTTGCGGAACTTTACACTGAAGCTTTCTTT
CDR3: CASSFAELYTEAFF
D: .
J: TRBJ1-1
length: 14
size: .
V: TRBV28

DNA: TGCGCCAGCAGTGCGCGGGACAGGGGGTTATCCTATGGCTACACCTTC
CDR3: CASSARDRGLSYGYTF
D: TRBD1
J: TRBJ1-2
length: 16
size: .
V: TRBV10-2

DNA: TGTGCCAGCAGTTCCTATAGAGGGGGTGAAAAACTGTTTTTT
CDR3: CASSSYRGGEKLFF
D: .
J: TRBJ1-4
length: 14
size: .
V: TRBV27

DNA: TGCGCCAGCAGCCATCGAACTAACAGGGGAACCGGGGAGCTGTTTTTT
CDR3: CASSHRTNRGTGELFF
D: TRBD1
J: TRBJ2-2
length: 16
size: few
V: TRBV4-1

DNA: TGTGCCAGCAGTGCGACTAGCGGGTATAAAAACATTCAGTACTTC
CDR3: CASSATSGYKNIQYF
D: TRBD2
J: TRBJ2-4
length: 15
size: .
V: TRBV2

DNA: TGTGCCAGCAGCTTAGGGCAGAGGAATGAAAAACTGTTTTTT
CDR3: CASSLGQRNEKLFF
D: .
J: TRBJ1-4
length: 14
size: .
V: TRBV11-2

DNA: TGCAGCGCAGGAATATCCTACGAGCAGTACTTC
CDR3: CSAGISYEQYF
D: .
J: TRBJ2-7
length: 11
size: .
V: TRBV29-1

DNA: TGTGCCAGCAGGAGGCGGGGGCCCCTGGGTACGCAGTATTTT
CDR3: CASRRRGPLGTQYF
D: .
J: TRBJ2-3
length: 14
size: .
V: TRBV5-8

DNA: TGTGCCTGGAGCGGGGGCGGGGGAACCTACGAGCAGTACTTC
CDR3: CAWSGGGGTYEQYF
D: .
J: TRBJ2-7
length: 14
size: once
V: TRBV30

DNA: TGTGCCAGCAGGGACAGGGATAGCAATCAGCCCCAGCATTTT
CDR3: CASRDRDSNQPQHF
D: TRBD1
J: TRBJ1-5
length: 14
size: .
V: TRBV6-6

DNA: TGCGCCAGCAGCACCCGCGGGGGCGTAGATACGCAGTATTTT
CDR3: CASSTRGGVDTQYF
D: .
J: TRBJ2-3
length: 14
size: once
V: TRBV5-1

DNA: TGTGCCAGCAGTCTGGGGAGGGGCAGCAATCAGCCCCAGCATTTT
CDR3: CASSLGRGSNQPQHF
D: .
J: TRBJ1-5
length: 15
size: .
V: TRBV5-6

DNA: TGTGCCAGCACCCGGGGGACCCCTTGGGGCTACACCTTC
CDR3: CASTRGTPWGYTF
D: .
J: TRBJ1-2
length: 13
size: .
V: TRBV5-6

DNA: TGTGCCAGCAGTGAACTACCACTCCAAGAGACCCAGTACTTC
CDR3: CASSELPLQETQYF
D: .
J: TRBJ2-5
length: 14
size: once
V: TRBV6-1

DNA: TGCGCCAGCAGCCTCCCTAGCGGACAAACCGGGGAGCTGTTTTTT
CDR3: CASSLPSGQTGELFF
D: TRBD2
J: TRBJ2-2
length: 15
size: .
V: TRBV5-1

DNA: TGTGCCAGCAGCCCCAACCTAGCGCACTCCTACAATGAGCAGTTCTTC
CDR3: CASSPNLAHSYNEQFF
D: .
J: TRBJ2-1
length: 16
size: once
V: TRBV7-9

DNA: TGCGCCAGCAGCTTACAGACAGGGGGCTCAACTAATGAAAAACTGTTTTTT
CDR3: CASSLQTGGSTNEKLFF
D: TRBD1
J: TRBJ1-4
length: 17
size: .
V: TRBV5-1

DNA: TGCGCCAGCAGCGCGACTATTAATCAGCCCCAGCATTTT
CDR3: CASSATINQPQHF
D: .
J: TRBJ1-5
length: 13
size: .
V: TRBV5-1

DNA: TGCGCCAGCAGCTTCGGGCCCACGGGGGGGCAGGGTCAGCCCCAGCATTTT
CDR3: CASSFGPTGGQGQPQHF
D: .
J: TRBJ1-5
length: 17
size: .
V: TRBV5-1

DNA: TGTGCCAGCAGTTACTCGTGGAGCGATGAGCAGTTCTTC
CDR3: CASSYSWSDEQFF
D: .
J: TRBJ2-1
length: 13
size: .
V: TRBV6-5

DNA: TGTGCCAGCACCGCAGGCTTCTACGAGCAGTACTTC
CDR3: CASTAGFYEQYF
D: .
J: TRBJ2-7
length: 12
size: .
V: TRBV7-9

DNA: TGTGCCAGCAGTTTCCGACCGGGACAGGGAGGAGCGGGCAATCAGCCCCAGCATTTT
CDR3: CASSFRPGQGGAGNQPQHF
D: TRBD1
J: TRBJ1-5
length: 19
size: .
V: TRBV28

DNA: TGTGCCAGCAGTTACTTTGGCGGGATCCCGGCTGAGCAGTTCTTC
CDR3: CASSYFGGIPAEQFF
D: .
J: TRBJ2-1
length: 15
size: .
V: TRBV27

DNA: TGCGCCAGCAGCCAAGATCCAGGGTGGAACACTGAAGCTTTCTTT
CDR3: CASSQDPGWNTEAFF
D: .
J: TRBJ1-1
length: 15
size: .
V: TRBV4-1

DNA: TGTGCCAGCAGCTTCCAGGGGAACACTGAAGCTTTCTTT
CDR3: CASSFQGNTEAFF
D: .
J: TRBJ1-1
length: 13
size: .
V: TRBV7-9

DNA: TGTGCCAGCAGCCCATGGACAGGGCAGAGTGCGCAGTATTTT
CDR3: CASSPWTGQSAQYF
D: TRBD1
J: TRBJ2-3
length: 14
size: .
V: TRBV7-8

DNA: TGCGCCAGCAGTGAGGGGGACGTGGGAAATCAGCCCCAGCATTTT
CDR3: CASSEGDVGNQPQHF
D: .
J: TRBJ1-5
length: 15
size: .
V: TRBV5-1